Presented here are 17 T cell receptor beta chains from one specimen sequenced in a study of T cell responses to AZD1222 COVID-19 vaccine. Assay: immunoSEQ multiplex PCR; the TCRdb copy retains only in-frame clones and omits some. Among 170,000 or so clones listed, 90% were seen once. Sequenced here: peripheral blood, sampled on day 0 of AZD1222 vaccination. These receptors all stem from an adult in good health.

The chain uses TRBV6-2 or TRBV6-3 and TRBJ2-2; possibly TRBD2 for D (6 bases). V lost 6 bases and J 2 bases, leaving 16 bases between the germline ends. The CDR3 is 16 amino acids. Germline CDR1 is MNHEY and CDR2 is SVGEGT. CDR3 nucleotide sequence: TGTGCCAGCAGCAGGAGGGCTAGCCCAAACACCGGGGAGCTGTTTTTT. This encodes CASSRRASPNTGELFF.

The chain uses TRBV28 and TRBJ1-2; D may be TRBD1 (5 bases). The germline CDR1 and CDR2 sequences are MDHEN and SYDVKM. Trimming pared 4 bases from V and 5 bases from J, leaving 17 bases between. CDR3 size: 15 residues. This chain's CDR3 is CASSSPVGAWYGYTF. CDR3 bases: TGTGCCAGCAGTTCCCCGGTTGGGGCGTGGTATGGCTACACCTTC.

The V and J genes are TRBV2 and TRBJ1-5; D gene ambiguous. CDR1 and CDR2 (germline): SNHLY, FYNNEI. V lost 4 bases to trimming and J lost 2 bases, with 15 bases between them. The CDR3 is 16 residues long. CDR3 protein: CASSAPGVGGNQPQHF. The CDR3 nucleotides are TGTGCCAGCAGTGCCCCAGGAGTCGGGGGCAATCAGCCCCAGCATTTT. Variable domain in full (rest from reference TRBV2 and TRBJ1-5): EPEVTQTPSHQVTQMGQEVILRCVPISNHLYFYWYRQILGQKVEFLVSFYNNEISEKSEIFDDQFSVERPDGSNFTLKIRSTKLEDSAMYFCASSAPGVGGNQPQHFGDGTRLSIL.

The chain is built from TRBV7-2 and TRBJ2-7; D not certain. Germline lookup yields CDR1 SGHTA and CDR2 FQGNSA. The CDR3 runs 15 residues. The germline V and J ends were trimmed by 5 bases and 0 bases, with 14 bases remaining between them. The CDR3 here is CASSQYPRSSYEQYF. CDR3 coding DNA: TGTGCCAGCAGCCAATACCCCAGGAGCTCCTACGAGCAGTACTTC.

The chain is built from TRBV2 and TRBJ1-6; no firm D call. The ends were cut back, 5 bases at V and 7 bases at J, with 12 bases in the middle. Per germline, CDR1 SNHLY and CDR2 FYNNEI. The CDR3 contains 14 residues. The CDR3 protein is CASSYLHSNSPLHF. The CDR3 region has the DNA TGTGCCAGCAGTTACCTACACTCAAATTCACCCCTCCACTTT.

The chain's CDR3 is CASSLQGQDQETQYF. The CDR3 coding sequence is TGTGCCAGCAGTCTTCAGGGACAGGACCAAGAGACCCAGTACTTC. V usage is TRBV7-9 and J usage is TRBJ2-5, with 8 positions matching TRBD1. V was clipped by 6 bases and J by 0 bases; unmatched bases: 6. Germline V gene data show CDR1 as SEHNR and CDR2 as FQNEAQ (reference sequence). The CDR3 totals 15 residues.

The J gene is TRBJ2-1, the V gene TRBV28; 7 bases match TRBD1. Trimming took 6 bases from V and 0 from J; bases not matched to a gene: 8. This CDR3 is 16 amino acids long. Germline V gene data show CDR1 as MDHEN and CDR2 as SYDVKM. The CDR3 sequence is CASSLQGSYSYNEQFF. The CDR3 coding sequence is TGTGCCAGCAGCCTACAGGGGTCTTACTCCTACAATGAGCAGTTCTTC. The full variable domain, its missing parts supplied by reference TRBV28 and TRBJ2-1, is DVKVTQSSRYLVKRTGEKVFLECVQDMDHENMFWYRQDPGLGLRLIYFSYDVKMKEKGDIPEGYSVSREKKERFSLILESASTNQTSMYLCASSLQGSYSYNEQFFGPGTRLTVL.

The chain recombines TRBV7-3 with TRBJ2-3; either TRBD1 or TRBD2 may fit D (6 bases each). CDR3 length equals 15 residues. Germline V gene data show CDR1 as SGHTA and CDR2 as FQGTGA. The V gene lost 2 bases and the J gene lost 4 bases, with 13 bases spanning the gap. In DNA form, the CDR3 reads TGTGCCAGCAGCTTAGATCCGGGGGCCTCAGATACGCAGTATTTT. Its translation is CASSLDPGASDTQYF.

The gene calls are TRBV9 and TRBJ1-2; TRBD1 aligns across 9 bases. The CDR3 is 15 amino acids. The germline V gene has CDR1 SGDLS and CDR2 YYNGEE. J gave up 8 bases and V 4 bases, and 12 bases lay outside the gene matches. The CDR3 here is CASSPRDRDLPGYTF. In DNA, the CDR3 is TGTGCCAGCAGCCCCCGGGACAGGGACCTACCGGGCTACACCTTC.

CDR3 amino acids: CASSLGGHGYTF. For the CDR3, the DNA is TGCGCCAGCAGCTTGGGGGGGCATGGCTACACCTTC. This sequence joins TRBV5-1 and TRBJ1-2, with a possible D match to TRBD1 (6 bases). The CDR3 has 12 amino acids. The V gene lost 0 bases and the J gene lost 6 bases, with 6 bases spanning the gap. CDR1 SGHRS and CDR2 YFSETQ come from the germline V gene.

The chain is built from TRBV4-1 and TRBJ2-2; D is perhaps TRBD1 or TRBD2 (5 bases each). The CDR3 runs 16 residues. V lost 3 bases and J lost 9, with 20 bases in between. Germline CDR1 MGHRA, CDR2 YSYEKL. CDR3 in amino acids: CASSHLVSGTNWELFF. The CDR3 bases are TGCGCCAGCAGCCACTTAGTCTCCGGGACCAATTGGGAGCTGTTTTTT.

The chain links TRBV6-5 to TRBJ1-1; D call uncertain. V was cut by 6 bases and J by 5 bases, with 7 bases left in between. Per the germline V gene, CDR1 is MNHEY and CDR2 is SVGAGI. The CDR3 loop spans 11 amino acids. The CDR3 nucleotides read TGTGCCAGCAGGAGGGAGACTGAAGCTTTCTTT. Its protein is CASRRETEAFF.

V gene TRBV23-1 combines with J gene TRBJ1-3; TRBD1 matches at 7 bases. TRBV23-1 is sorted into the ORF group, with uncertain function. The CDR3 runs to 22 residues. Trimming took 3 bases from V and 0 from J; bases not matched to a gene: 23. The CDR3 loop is CASSQADDREELKATSGNTIYF. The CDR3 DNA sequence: TGCGCCAGCAGTCAGGCTGACGACAGGGAAGAGCTAAAAGCTACCTCTGGAAACACCATATATTTT.

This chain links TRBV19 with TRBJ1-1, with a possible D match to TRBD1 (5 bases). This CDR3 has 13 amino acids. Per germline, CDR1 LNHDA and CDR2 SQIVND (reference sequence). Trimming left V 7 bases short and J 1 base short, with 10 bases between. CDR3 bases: TGTGCCAGTATCGTGGGGCCGAACACTGAAGCTTTCTTT. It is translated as CASIVGPNTEAFF.

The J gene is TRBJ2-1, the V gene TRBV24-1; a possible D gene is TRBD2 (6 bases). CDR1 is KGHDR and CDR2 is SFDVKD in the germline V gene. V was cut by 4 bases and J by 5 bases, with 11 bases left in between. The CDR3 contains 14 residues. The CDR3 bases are TGTGCCACCAGTGACCCGGGACTTAACAATGAGCAGTTCTTC. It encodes CATSDPGLNNEQFF.

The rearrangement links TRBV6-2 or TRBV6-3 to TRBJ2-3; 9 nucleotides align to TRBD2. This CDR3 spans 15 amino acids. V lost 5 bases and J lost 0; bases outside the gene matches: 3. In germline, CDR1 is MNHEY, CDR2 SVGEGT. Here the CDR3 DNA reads TGTGCCAGCAGTCCGACTAGCGGAAGCACAGATACGCAGTATTTT. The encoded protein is CASSPTSGSTDTQYF.

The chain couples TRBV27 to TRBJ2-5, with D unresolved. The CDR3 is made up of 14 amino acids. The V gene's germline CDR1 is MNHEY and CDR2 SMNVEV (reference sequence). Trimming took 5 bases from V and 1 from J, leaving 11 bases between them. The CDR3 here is CASSPHGTQETQYF. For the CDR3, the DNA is TGTGCCAGCAGTCCCCACGGAACCCAAGAGACCCAGTACTTC.